The source of this TCR beta chain is a study of identical twins (dated by TCRdb to 2016 to 2017). Context from the whole study: The study deep-sequenced TCR alpha and beta repertoires from monozygotic twins, unrelated adults of various ages and cord blood to test whether fetal clonotypes persist. To rule out contamination, the twin experiments were replicated at different times with different library preparation protocols. Study-wide findings and limitations: In monozygotic twins, recombination models systematically underestimated out-of-frame TCR alpha sharing, but the models matched the sharing seen between unrelated individuals. The excess sharing between twins in beta out-of-frame sequences was weaker because fewer shared sequences reduced the signal-to-noise ratio. Zero-insertion analyses could be partly confounded by invariant T cells such as MAIT and iNKT, though diverse VJ usage argued against such confounding for most clonotypes. Compared with coincidental sharing between unrelated individuals, an excess of low generation-probability sequences was observed among out-of-frame TCR alpha sequences shared between twins. Abundant cord blood beta clonotypes carried fewer insertions; young adult naive repertoires showed a weaker similar trend, while memory repertoires showed none. Because the same donors could not be followed over many years, conclusions were based on cross-sectional statistical analysis.

Sequences LGHDT (CDR1) and YNNKEL (CDR2) are obtained from the germline V gene (reference sequence). Trimming takes 3 bases from V and 0 bases from J, and the germline ends sit 6 bases apart. Reading from cysteine to phenylalanine, the CDR3 counts 13 amino acids. Of all the DNA, just the CDR3 is kept, 39 bases in frame from base 1. Receptors were amplified or captured by 5' RACE. Reads for this sample came from an Illumina HiSeq 2000. A universal primer binding site was added through template switching, and the final cDNA carried a unique molecular identifier so that TCR cDNA molecules could be counted accurately. First-strand cDNA for TCR alpha and beta chains was synthesized from specific primers in the conserved constant-segment region. To control for contamination, every cDNA library was double barcoded, receiving both a SMART-Mk sample barcode and Illumina barcodes. TruSeq adapter sequences and Illumina sample barcodes were added in two successive PCR steps. The Illumina HiSeq platform was used with custom primers to sequence TCR alpha and beta cDNA libraries. The study's own analysis went as follows. Raw reads were processed with MiGEC to extract unique molecular identifiers, and MiXCR was used to determine CDR3 positions. For each individual, recombination models were inferred using an EM algorithm with the repgenHMM and IGoR tools. The tcR package in R was used for shared clonotype analysis, with sharing normalized by the product of cloneset sizes. To study raw recombination free of thymic and clonal selection effects, out-of-frame nonproductive sequences were analyzed. TCRdb reprocessing: public reads trimmed at Q25 with fastp, clones called with MiXCR, in-frame beta chains kept. CDR3 protein duplicates are merged, each entry listing the most common genes and DNA. The V and J calls were determined by TCRdb, not by the authors. For this sample the table gives 750,000 to 950,000 distinct CDR3 sequences, of which roughly an eighth were detected only once. Around 1.6% of the sample is held by the ten biggest clonotypes.

Only healthy Caucasian donors were included. Three pairs of female monozygotic twins, all aged about 18 to 30 years, were included in the twin cohort. RNA for TCR libraries was isolated from peripheral blood mononuclear cells. Comment on this clonotype: Which antigen it targets is not known. There are no base qualities to consult, and no much larger clone falls within one base.

The sample was also reused in another study, on yellow fever vaccine responses in identical twins. As that second study puts it: The authors reported that the T cell response to vaccination in identical twins appeared partly convergent and partly personalized. In the study, vaccine-responding T cell clones were precisely tracked in identical twins.

The chain was built from TRBV3-1 and TRBJ2-7, with the D gene call left open. The sequenced material came from PBMCs. This receptor was identified in a woman aged 18-29 years in good health. The base sequence is TGTGCCAGCAGCCAGCTACCCTCCTACGAGCAGTACTTC. Its coded protein is CASSQLPSYEQYF.